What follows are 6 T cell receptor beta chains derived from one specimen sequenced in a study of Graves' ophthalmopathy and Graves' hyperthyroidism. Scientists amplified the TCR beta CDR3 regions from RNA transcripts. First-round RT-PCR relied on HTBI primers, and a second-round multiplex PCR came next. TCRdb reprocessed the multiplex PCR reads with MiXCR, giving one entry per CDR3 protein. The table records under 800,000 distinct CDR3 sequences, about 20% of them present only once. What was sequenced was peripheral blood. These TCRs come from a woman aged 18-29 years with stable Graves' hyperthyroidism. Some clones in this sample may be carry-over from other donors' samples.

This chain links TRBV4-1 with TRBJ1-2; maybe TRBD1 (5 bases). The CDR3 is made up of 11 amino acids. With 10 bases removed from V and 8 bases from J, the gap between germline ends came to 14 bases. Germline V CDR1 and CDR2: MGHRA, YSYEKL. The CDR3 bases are TGCGCCACCCAAGGGGTTGGGGGCTACACCTTC. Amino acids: CATQGVGGYTF.

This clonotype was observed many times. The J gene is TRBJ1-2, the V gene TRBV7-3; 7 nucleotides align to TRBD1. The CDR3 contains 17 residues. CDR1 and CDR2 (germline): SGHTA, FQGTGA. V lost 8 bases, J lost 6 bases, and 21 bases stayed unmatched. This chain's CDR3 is CASDLTSTGSTLHGYTF. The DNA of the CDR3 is TGTGCCAGCGATCTCACATCGACAGGGTCCACACTCCATGGCTACACCTTC.

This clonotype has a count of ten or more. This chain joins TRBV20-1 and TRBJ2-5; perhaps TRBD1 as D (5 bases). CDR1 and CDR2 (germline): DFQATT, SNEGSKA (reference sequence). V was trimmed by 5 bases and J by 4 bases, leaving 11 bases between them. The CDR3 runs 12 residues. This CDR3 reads CSAERQLETQYF. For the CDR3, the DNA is TGCAGTGCTGAAAGACAGTTAGAGACCCAGTACTTC.

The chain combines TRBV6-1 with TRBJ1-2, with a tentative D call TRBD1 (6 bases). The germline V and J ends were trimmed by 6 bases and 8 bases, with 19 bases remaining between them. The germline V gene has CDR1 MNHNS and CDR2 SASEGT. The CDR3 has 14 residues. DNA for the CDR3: TGTGCCAGCAGGGAGGGGGAGGTTTCGTACGGCTACACCTTC. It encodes CASREGEVSYGYTF.

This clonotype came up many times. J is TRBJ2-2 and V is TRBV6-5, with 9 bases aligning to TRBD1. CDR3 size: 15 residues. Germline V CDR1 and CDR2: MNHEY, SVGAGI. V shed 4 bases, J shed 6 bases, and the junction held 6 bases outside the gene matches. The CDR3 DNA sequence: TGTGCCAGCAGTTCCGACAGGGGGAGTGCCGGGGAGCTGTTTTTT. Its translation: CASSSDRGSAGELFF.

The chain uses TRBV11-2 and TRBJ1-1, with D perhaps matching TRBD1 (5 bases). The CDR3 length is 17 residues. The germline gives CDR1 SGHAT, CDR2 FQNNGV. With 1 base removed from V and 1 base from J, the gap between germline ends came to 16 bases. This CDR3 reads CASSLGFKGAGNTEAFF. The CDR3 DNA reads TGTGCCAGCAGCTTAGGTTTCAAAGGGGCTGGGAACACTGAAGCTTTCTTT.